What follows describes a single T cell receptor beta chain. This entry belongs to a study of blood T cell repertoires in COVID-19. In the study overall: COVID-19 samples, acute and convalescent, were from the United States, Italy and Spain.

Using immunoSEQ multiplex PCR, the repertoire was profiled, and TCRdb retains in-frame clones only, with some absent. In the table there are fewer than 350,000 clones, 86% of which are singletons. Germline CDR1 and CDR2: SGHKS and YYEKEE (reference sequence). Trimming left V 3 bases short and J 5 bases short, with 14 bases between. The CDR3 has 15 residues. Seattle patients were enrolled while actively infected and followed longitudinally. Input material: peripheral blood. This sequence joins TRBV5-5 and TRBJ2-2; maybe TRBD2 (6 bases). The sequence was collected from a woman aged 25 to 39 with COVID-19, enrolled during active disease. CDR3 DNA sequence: TGTGCCAGCAGCTCAGGGAGGTTTTGGACCGGGGAGCTGTTTTTT. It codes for CASSSGRFWTGELFF.